The 9 T cell receptor beta chains below come from one sample, sequenced in a study of blood T cell repertoires in COVID-19. Clones were sequenced by immunoSEQ multiplex PCR, and TCRdb holds only the in-frame ones, with some missing. Of 70,000 or so clones listed, roughly 80% were seen once; the top ten hold 9.5% to 15%. Material: peripheral blood. These receptors originate from a man aged 45-60 years with COVID-19, enrolled during active disease.

The chain uses TRBV18 and TRBJ1-3; D may be TRBD1 (5 bases). CDR3 length: 15 residues. Germline CDR1 is KGHSH and CDR2 is LQKENI. The germline V and J ends were trimmed by 6 bases and 3 bases, with 15 bases remaining between them. CDR3 coding DNA: TGTGCCAGCTCCCTACAGGTGATACATGGAAACACCATATATTTT. The encoded protein is CASSLQVIHGNTIYF.

The gene calls are TRBV29-1 and TRBJ2-5; TRBD2 is a possible D gene (5 bases). Trimming removed 7 bases at V and 3 bases at J, with 15 bases between. This CDR3 region has 13 residues. Germline V gene lookup returns CDR1 SQVTM and CDR2 ANQGSEA. The CDR3: CSASQWGEETQYF. As DNA, the CDR3 is TGCAGCGCCTCCCAGTGGGGAGAAGAGACCCAGTACTTC.

This chain joins TRBV7-8 and TRBJ2-4; 10 bases map to TRBD2. J was trimmed by 4 bases and V by 3 bases; bases with no gene match: 9. The CDR3 consists of 17 residues. Germline CDR1 SGHVS, CDR2 FQNEAQ. The CDR3 bases are TGTGCCAGCAGCTTTGGGGCTAGCGGGAGTACTAAAAACATTCAGTACTTC. Amino acid sequence: CASSFGASGSTKNIQYF. The variable domain in full, with the rest retrieved from reference TRBV7-8 and TRBJ2-4, is GAGVSQSPRYKVAKRGQDVALRCDPISGHVSLFWYQQALGQGPEFLTYFQNEAQLDKSGLPSDRFFAERPEGSVSTLKIQRTQQEDSAVYLCASSFGASGSTKNIQYFGAGTRLSVL.

Points on this clone: The same CDR3 is also encoded by other DNA sequences in this sample. The rearrangement links TRBV27 to TRBJ2-7; TRBD1 aligns across 11 bases. The trim removed 8 bases at V and 3 bases at J, leaving 3 bases unmatched. Germline V gives CDR1 MNHEY, CDR2 SMNVEV (reference sequence). The CDR3 is 13 amino acids. DNA for the CDR3: TGTGCCAGCTCCGGGACAGGGGGCTACGAGCAGTACTTC. Translated: CASSGTGGYEQYF.

The chain carries TRBV28 and TRBJ1-5; 7 positions match TRBD1. The germline CDR1 and CDR2 sequences are MDHEN and SYDVKM. The trim removed 8 bases at V and 3 bases at J, leaving 10 bases unmatched. The CDR3 extends over 15 amino acids. The CDR3 protein is CASGTSGQHNQPQHF. CDR3 nucleotides: TGTGCCAGCGGGACCTCGGGACAGCACAATCAGCCCCAGCATTTT.

This chain connects TRBV18 to TRBJ2-5; no definite D call. The CDR3 spans 13 residues. The V end was cut by 3 bases, the J end by 0 bases, with 5 bases between. CDR1 and CDR2 from the germline V gene are KGHSH and LQKENI. This CDR3 is CASSPRNQETQYF. The DNA of the CDR3 is TGTGCCAGCTCACCGCGAAACCAAGAGACCCAGTACTTC.

This chain joins TRBV5-1 and TRBJ2-6; a possible D gene is TRBD2 (6 bases). CDR3 size: 21 residues. V was cut by 4 bases and J by 0 bases, with 26 bases left in between. CDR1 and CDR2 (germline): SGHRS, YFSETQ. CDR3 sequence: CASSTLGSGLAPISGANVLTF. The CDR3 DNA follows: TGCGCCAGCAGCACACTGGGGAGCGGGTTAGCACCTATCTCTGGGGCCAACGTCCTGACTTTC.

The gene calls are TRBV30 and TRBJ1-1, with no clear D. The V gene lost 4 bases and the J gene lost 3 bases, with 12 bases spanning the gap. Germline values: CDR1 GTSNPN, CDR2 SVGIG (reference sequence). The CDR3 runs to 13 residues. This CDR3 reads CAWIRYSYTEAFF. CDR3 coding DNA: TGTGCCTGGATCCGTTATTCCTACACTGAAGCTTTCTTT.

This chain uses TRBV6-5 with TRBJ1-6; perhaps TRBD1 as D (6 bases). Trimming removed 6 bases at V and 9 bases at J, with 9 bases between. The CDR3 has 12 residues. CDR1 is MNHEY and CDR2 is SVGAGI in the germline V gene. The CDR3 DNA reads as TGTGCCAGCAGGGCAGGGGTTTCACCCCTCCACTTT. It specifies CASRAGVSPLHF.